A single sample is the source of the 30 T cell receptor beta chains below, sequenced in a study of blood T cell repertoires in COVID-19. Here immunoSEQ multiplex PCR was the method, and the copy in TCRdb shows in-frame clones only, minus some. The sample has around 56,000 clones; more than 70% are singletons. Sequences were obtained from peripheral blood. The receptors here all came from a man between 60 and 70 years old with acute or convalescent COVID-19.

The rearrangement joins TRBV19 to TRBJ1-1; TRBD1 matches at 10 bases. The germline V gene has CDR1 LNHDA and CDR2 SQIVND (reference sequence). The CDR3 extends over 17 amino acids. Losses at the gene ends were 2 bases for V and 1 base for J; bases not matched to a gene: 7. The CDR3 loop reads CASSIPRQGASNTEAFF. The CDR3 coding sequence is TGTGCCAGTAGTATACCGCGACAGGGGGCCTCGAACACTGAAGCTTTCTTT. Filled out from reference TRBV19 and TRBJ1-1, the complete variable domain reads DGGITQSPKYLFRKEGQNVTLSCEQNLNHDAMYWYRQDPGQGLRLIYYSQIVNDFQKGDIAEGYSVSREKKESFPLTVTSAQKNPTAFYLCASSIPRQGASNTEAFFGQGTRLTVV.

J is TRBJ1-1 and V is TRBV5-1, with 7 bases fitting TRBD1. The junction had 9 bases not matched to a gene; V was cut back by 4 bases and J by 0 bases. Per the germline V gene, CDR1 is SGHRS and CDR2 is YFSETQ. The CDR3 covers 16 residues. Written as DNA, the CDR3 is TGCGCCAGCAGCAACGGACAGGCTCTCCTGAACACTGAAGCTTTCTTT. Amino acid sequence: CASSNGQALLNTEAFF.

The chain couples TRBV24-1 to TRBJ1-2; no reliable D call. Trimming cost V 5 bases and J 0 bases, with 12 bases left between them. CDR3 length equals 15 residues. Germline CDR1 and CDR2: KGHDR and SFDVKD. CDR3 sequence reads: CATSVPGRTNYGYTF. CDR3 nucleotide sequence: TGTGCCACCAGTGTCCCAGGCAGGACTAACTATGGCTACACCTTC.

Comments on this clone: This sample also contains other DNA sequences that code for the same CDR3. V and J are TRBV3-1 (or the pseudogene TRBV3-2) and TRBJ2-7; D uncertain. Trimming stripped 2 bases from V and 1 base from J, with 9 bases between. Germline loops: CDR1 LGHDT, CDR2 YNNKEL (reference sequence). The CDR3 sequence is 14 residues long. The CDR3 DNA follows: TGTGCCAGCAGCCAATCGTGGGCGTCCTACGAGCAGTACTTC. Its translation is CASSQSWASYEQYF.

The chain has TRBV19 and TRBJ1-4; TRBD1 matches 7 bases. The germline V gene has CDR1 LNHDA and CDR2 SQIVND (reference sequence). The V segment lost 5 bases and the J segment 8 bases; nucleotides outside the gene matches: 5. This CDR3 is built from 13 residues. The CDR3 sequence: CASSVGQPEKLFF. The CDR3 nucleotides read TGTGCCAGTAGTGTGGGACAGCCAGAAAAACTGTTTTTT.

This chain links TRBV6-1 with TRBJ1-4; D call uncertain. Trimming pared 2 bases from V and 5 bases from J, leaving 15 bases between. The CDR3 has 16 residues. CDR1 MNHNS and CDR2 SASEGT come from the germline V gene. CDR3 sequence reads: CASSESPRRMNEKLFF. The CDR3 DNA sequence: TGTGCCAGCAGTGAATCTCCCCGGCGGATGAATGAAAAACTGTTTTTT.

The J gene is TRBJ2-7, the V gene TRBV18; 8 bases agree with TRBD1. The V segment lost 6 bases and the J segment 4 bases; nucleotides outside the gene matches: 8. The CDR3 extends over 14 amino acids. Looked up from germline, CDR1 is KGHSH and CDR2 is LQKENI. The CDR3 DNA reads TGTGCCAGCTCGCCCGGGACAGGACCTTACGAGCAGTACTTC. It translates to CASSPGTGPYEQYF.

In its sample, this clone was seen a few times. V gene TRBV7-8 combines with J gene TRBJ1-2; D ambiguous. With 1 base removed from V and 0 bases from J, the gap between germline ends came to 9 bases. There are 15 residues in the CDR3. Germline V gives CDR1 SGHVS, CDR2 FQNEAQ. The CDR3 spells CASSLVAPTNYGYTF. CDR3 in DNA: TGTGCCAGCAGCTTAGTTGCACCTACTAACTATGGCTACACCTTC.

J is TRBJ2-5 and V is TRBV5-1, with 8 bases aligning to TRBD1. Germline V CDR1 and CDR2: SGHRS, YFSETQ. This CDR3 contains 15 residues. The J segment lost 5 bases and the V segment lost 4 bases, leaving 10 bases of the junction unmatched. CDR3 in amino acids: CASSSAGGSRETQYF. The DNA of the CDR3 is TGCGCCAGCAGCAGCGCAGGGGGCTCACGGGAGACCCAGTACTTC.

The gene calls are TRBV6-5 and TRBJ2-5; D not resolved. Trimming left V 7 bases short and J 4 bases short, with 13 bases between. Germline V gene sequence: CDR1 MNHEY, CDR2 SVGAGI. CDR3 length: 13 amino acids. The CDR3 spells CASNPLNGETQYF. The CDR3 bases are TGTGCCAGCAACCCACTCAACGGAGAGACCCAGTACTTC.

V usage is TRBV18 and J usage is TRBJ1-1; TRBD1 matches 7 bases. The length of the CDR3 is 16 residues. In germline, CDR1 is KGHSH, CDR2 LQKENI. V was pared by 0 bases and J by 5 bases, with 9 bases of the junction left unmatched. CDR3 amino acids: CASSPPLAGGRTEAFF. The CDR3 DNA reads TGTGCCAGCTCACCACCTCTCGCAGGGGGGCGGACTGAAGCTTTCTTT.

This chain joins TRBV19 and TRBJ2-7; the match to TRBD1 covers 9 bases. Germline CDR1 LNHDA, CDR2 SQIVND (reference sequence). The CDR3 extends over 14 amino acids. After removal of 8 bases from V and 1 base from J, the junction contained 6 bases not matched to a gene. CDR3 nucleotides: TGTGCCAGTCAAGGGACAGGGAATTCCTACGAGCAGTACTTC. Its protein product is CASQGTGNSYEQYF.

J is TRBJ1-4 and V is TRBV6-5; a possible D gene is TRBD1 (5 bases). Germline V gives CDR1 MNHEY, CDR2 SVGAGI. V was pared by 3 bases and J by 0 bases, with 8 bases between. The length of the CDR3 is 15 residues. CDR3 bases: TGTGCCAGCAGTTATGAAGGGGCAACTAATGAAAAACTGTTTTTT. Its protein is CASSYEGATNEKLFF.

The chain employs TRBV15 and TRBJ1-4; D remains unclear. Looked up from germline, CDR1 is LNHNV and CDR2 is YYDKDF (reference sequence). V dropped 4 bases and J dropped 5 bases, with 8 bases sitting between them. CDR3 length: 13 residues. CDR3 nucleotide sequence: TGTGCCACCAGCACAGGCCGAAATGAAAAACTGTTTTTT. As protein: CATSTGRNEKLFF.

The chain is built from TRBV11-3 and TRBJ2-2; 14 bases align to TRBD2. V lost 8 bases, J lost 7 bases, and 6 bases stayed unmatched. CDR1 is SGHNT, CDR2 YENEEA, per germline. The CDR3 totals 15 residues. The CDR3 loop is CASSGLAGGSGELFF. CDR3 nucleotides: TGTGCCAGCTCCGGACTAGCGGGGGGTAGCGGGGAGCTGTTTTTT.

This chain joins TRBV5-6 and TRBJ1-4, with D possibly matching TRBD1 (6 bases). In germline, CDR1 is SGHDT, CDR2 YYEEEE. Deletions cut 4 bases from V and 8 bases from J, with 18 bases between. The CDR3 sequence is 15 residues long. The chain's CDR3 is CASSIYRDTMEKLFF. The DNA of the CDR3 is TGTGCCAGCAGCATATACAGGGACACTATGGAAAAACTGTTTTTT.

This clone was seen a single time. The chain uses TRBV6-5 and TRBJ2-3, with TRBD2 identical over 9 bases. V dropped 7 bases and J dropped 0; count of bases not matched to a gene: 2. The germline CDR1 and CDR2 sequences are MNHEY and SVGAGI. This CDR3 region has 14 residues. CDR3 loop: CASKAGGSTDTQYF. The CDR3 DNA reads TGTGCCAGCAAGGCGGGGGGGAGCACAGATACGCAGTATTTT.

A single count supports this clone. V is TRBV9 and J is TRBJ2-3, with TRBD1 matching 9 bases. The CDR3 runs to 15 residues. Germline trimming cut 6 bases from V and 2 bases from J; bases unmatched to any gene: 7. The germline CDR1 and CDR2 sequences are SGDLS and YYNGEE. CDR3 DNA sequence: TGTGCCAGCACCTCCGGGACAGGGCTCACAGATACGCAGTATTTT. It codes for CASTSGTGLTDTQYF.

V usage is TRBV2 and J usage is TRBJ2-3, with D hard to call. The germline V gene has CDR1 SNHLY and CDR2 FYNNEI. V lost 6 bases to trimming and J lost 0 bases, with 13 bases between them. CDR3 length: 15 residues. CDR3 coding DNA: TGTGCCAGCAGCGTCGGGTCAGTCAGCACAGATACGCAGTATTTT. Protein sequence: CASSVGSVSTDTQYF.

This clone was counted a single time. This chain uses TRBV7-9 with TRBJ2-5, with no clear D. Germline loops: CDR1 SEHNR, CDR2 FQNEAQ (reference sequence). The CDR3 length is 13 residues. V lost 10 bases, J lost 7 bases, and 19 bases lay in between. The CDR3 reads CATKIKTGGTQYF. The CDR3 DNA reads as TGTGCCACCAAGATAAAAACGGGTGGGACCCAGTACTTC.

In nucleotides, the CDR3 is TGTGCCAGCAGCTGGGGAGCCGATGAGCAGTTCTTC. Translation: CASSWGADEQFF. The chain recombines TRBV11-2 with TRBJ2-1; D is perhaps TRBD2 (5 bases). Trimming took off 4 bases at V and 8 bases at J, with 9 bases between the two ends. The CDR3 consists of 12 residues. CDR1 and CDR2 from the germline V gene are SGHAT and FQNNGV.

The chain is built from TRBV6-5 and TRBJ1-5; D perhaps matches TRBD1 (6 bases). The length of the CDR3 is 14 residues. Germline loops: CDR1 MNHEY, CDR2 SVGAGI. The ends were cut back, 2 bases at V and 3 bases at J, with 8 bases in the middle. CDR3 in amino acids: CASSYNRVNQPQHF. In nucleotides, the CDR3 is TGTGCCAGCAGTTACAACAGGGTCAATCAGCCCCAGCATTTT.

The J gene is TRBJ1-2, the V gene TRBV18; D remains ambiguous. V lost 0 bases, J lost 0 bases, and 8 bases lay in between. Per germline, CDR1 KGHSH and CDR2 LQKENI. There are 15 residues in the CDR3. CDR3 in amino acids: CASSPPTVANYGYTF. The CDR3 nucleotides are TGTGCCAGCTCACCACCCACGGTCGCTAACTATGGCTACACCTTC. Combining the CDR3 with reference TRBV18 and TRBJ1-2 gives the whole variable domain NAGVMQNPRHLVRRRGQEARLRCSPMKGHSHVYWYRQLPEEGLKFMVYLQKENIIDESGMPKERFSAEFPKEGPSILRIQQVVRGDSAAYFCASSPPTVANYGYTFGSGTRLTVV.

Only one count was recorded for this clone. The genes are TRBV24-1 and TRBJ2-5; 8 bases map to TRBD1. Per germline, CDR1 KGHDR and CDR2 SFDVKD. V dropped 4 bases and J dropped 3; count of bases not matched to a gene: 6. The CDR3 contains 15 residues. The CDR3 sequence is CATSEAGQGEETQYF. CDR3 nucleotides: TGTGCCACCAGTGAGGCAGGACAGGGTGAAGAGACCCAGTACTTC.

CDR3 bases: TGTGCCACCAGCAGACAGGGGGGCGGGGTGGCCAATACGCAGTATTTT. It translates to CATSRQGGGVANTQYF. The chain joins TRBV15 to TRBJ2-3; D possibly corresponds to TRBD1 (7 bases). The germline V and J ends were trimmed by 2 bases and 7 bases, with 19 bases remaining between them. Germline assignment: CDR1 LNHNV and CDR2 YYDKDF (reference sequence). This CDR3 comprises 16 residues.

CDR3 in amino acids: CASSEWPTGAQDQPQHF. The CDR3, as DNA: TGTGCCAGCAGTGAATGGCCAACAGGGGCCCAGGATCAGCCCCAGCATTTT. The chain links TRBV6-1 to TRBJ1-5; 7 bases map to TRBD1. The germline CDR1 and CDR2 sequences are MNHNS and SASEGT. V lost 2 bases to trimming and J lost 5 bases; unmatched junction nucleotides: 12. This CDR3 region has 17 residues.

This sequence joins TRBV9 and TRBJ2-1; TRBD2 matches at 13 bases. There are 19 residues in the CDR3. Germline V gene lookup returns CDR1 SGDLS and CDR2 YYNGEE. Trimming at V came to 3 bases and at J to 3 bases, leaving 12 bases not matched to a gene. CDR3: CASSAPRGTSGVLYNEQFF. Here the CDR3 DNA reads TGTGCCAGCAGCGCCCCCCGAGGGACTAGCGGGGTCCTCTACAATGAGCAGTTCTTC.

The CDR3 DNA follows: TGTGCCAGCAGTTCCTACGGACTGAATCGCTATGGCTACACCTTC. It encodes CASSSYGLNRYGYTF. The rearrangement joins TRBV27 to TRBJ1-2; D uncertain. Trimming cost V 4 bases and J 4 bases, with 16 bases left between them. This CDR3 spans 15 amino acids. Germline V gives CDR1 MNHEY, CDR2 SMNVEV (reference sequence).

The chain employs TRBV7-2 and TRBJ2-5; maybe TRBD2 (5 bases). Germline V CDR1 and CDR2: SGHTA, FQGNSA. V dropped 0 bases and J dropped 4 bases, with 9 bases sitting between them. The CDR3 totals 14 residues. The DNA of the CDR3 is TGTGCCAGCAGCTTAGCGCGACTAACAGAGACCCAGTACTTC. It is translated as CASSLARLTETQYF.

The chain has TRBV6-1 and TRBJ2-7; D gene uncertain. In germline, CDR1 is MNHNS, CDR2 SASEGT. V was clipped by 3 bases and J by 5 bases, with 8 bases between them. The CDR3 sequence is 12 residues long. Here the CDR3 reads CASSDAMDEQYF. In DNA, the CDR3 is TGTGCCAGCAGTGACGCGATGGACGAGCAGTACTTC.